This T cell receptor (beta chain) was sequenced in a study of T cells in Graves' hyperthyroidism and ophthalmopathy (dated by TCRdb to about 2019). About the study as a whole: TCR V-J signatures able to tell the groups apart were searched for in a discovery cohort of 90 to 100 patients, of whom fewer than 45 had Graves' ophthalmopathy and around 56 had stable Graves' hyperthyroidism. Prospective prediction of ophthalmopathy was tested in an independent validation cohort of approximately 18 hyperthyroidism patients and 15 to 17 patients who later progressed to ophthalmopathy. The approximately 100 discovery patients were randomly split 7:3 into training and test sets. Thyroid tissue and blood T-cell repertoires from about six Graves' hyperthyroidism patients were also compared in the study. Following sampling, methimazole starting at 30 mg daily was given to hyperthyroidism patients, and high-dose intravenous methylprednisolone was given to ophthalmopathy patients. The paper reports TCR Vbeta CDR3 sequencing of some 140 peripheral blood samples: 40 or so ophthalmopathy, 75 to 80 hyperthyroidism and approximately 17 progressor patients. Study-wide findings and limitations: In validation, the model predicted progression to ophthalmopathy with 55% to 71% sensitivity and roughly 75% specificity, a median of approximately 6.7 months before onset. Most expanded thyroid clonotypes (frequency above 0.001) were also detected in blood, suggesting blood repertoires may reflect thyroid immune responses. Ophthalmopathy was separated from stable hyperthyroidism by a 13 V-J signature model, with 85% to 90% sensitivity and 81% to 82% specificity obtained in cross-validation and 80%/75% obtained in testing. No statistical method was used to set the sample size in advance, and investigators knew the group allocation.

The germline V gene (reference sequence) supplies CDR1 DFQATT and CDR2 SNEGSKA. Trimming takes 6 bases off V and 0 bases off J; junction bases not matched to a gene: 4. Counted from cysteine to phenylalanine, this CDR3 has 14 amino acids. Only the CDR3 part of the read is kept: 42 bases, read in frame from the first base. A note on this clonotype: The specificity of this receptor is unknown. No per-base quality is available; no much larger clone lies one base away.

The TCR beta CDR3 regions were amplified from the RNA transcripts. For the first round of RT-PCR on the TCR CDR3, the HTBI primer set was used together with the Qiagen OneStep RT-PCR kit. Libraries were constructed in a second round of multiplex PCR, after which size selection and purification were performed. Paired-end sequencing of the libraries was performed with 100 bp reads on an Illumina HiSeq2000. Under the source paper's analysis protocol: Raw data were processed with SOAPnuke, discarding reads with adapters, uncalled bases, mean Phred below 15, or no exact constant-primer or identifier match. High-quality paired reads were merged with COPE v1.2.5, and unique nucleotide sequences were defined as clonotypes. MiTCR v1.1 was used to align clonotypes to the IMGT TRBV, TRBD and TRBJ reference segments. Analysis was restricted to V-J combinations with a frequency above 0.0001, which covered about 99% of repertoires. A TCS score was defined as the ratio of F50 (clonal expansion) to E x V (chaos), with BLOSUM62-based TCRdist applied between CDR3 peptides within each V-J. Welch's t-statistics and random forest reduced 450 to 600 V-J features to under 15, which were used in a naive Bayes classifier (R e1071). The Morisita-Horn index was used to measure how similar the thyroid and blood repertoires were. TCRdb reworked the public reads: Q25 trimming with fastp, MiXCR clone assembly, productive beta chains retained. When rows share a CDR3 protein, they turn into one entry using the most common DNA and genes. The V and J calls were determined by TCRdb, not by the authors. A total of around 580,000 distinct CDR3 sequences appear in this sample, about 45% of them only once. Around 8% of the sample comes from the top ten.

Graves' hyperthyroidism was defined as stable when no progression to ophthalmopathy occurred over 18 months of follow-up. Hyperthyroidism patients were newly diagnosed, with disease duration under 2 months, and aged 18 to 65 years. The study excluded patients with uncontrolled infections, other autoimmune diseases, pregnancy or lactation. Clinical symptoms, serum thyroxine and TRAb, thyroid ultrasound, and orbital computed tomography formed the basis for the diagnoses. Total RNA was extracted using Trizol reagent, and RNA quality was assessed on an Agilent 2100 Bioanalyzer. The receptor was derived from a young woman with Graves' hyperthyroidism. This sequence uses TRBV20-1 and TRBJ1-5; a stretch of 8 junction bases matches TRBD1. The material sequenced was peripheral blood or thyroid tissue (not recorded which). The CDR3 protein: CSASGQGSNQPQHF. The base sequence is TGCAGTGCCAGCGGACAGGGTAGCAATCAGCCCCAGCATTTT.